These 25 T cell receptor beta chains share one sample of origin, sequenced in a study of monozygotic twins with inflammatory bowel disease. TCRdb re-called the 5' RACE reads and shows each CDR3 protein once, DNA omitted. The sample data list 400,000 to 500,000 distinct CDR3 sequences. Sequencing was performed on blood. These receptors were taken from a human donor with ulcerative colitis or Crohn's disease, or a healthy co-twin of an affected twin (not recorded which).

The V call is TRBV29-1, the J call TRBJ1-2. CDR1 is SQVTM, CDR2 ANQGSEA, per germline. The CDR3 spans 15 residues. This CDR3 reads CSVDPPRGSYYGYTF. The whole variable domain, remainder taken from reference TRBV29-1 and TRBJ1-2, is SAVISQKPSRDICQRGTSLTIQCQVDSQVTMMFWYRQQPGQSLTLIATANQGSEATYESGFVIDKFPISRPNLTFSTLTVSNMSPEDSSIYLCSVDPPRGSYYGYTFGSGTRLTVV.

The V gene is TRBV5-1, the J gene TRBJ2-7; as DNA is missing, the TRBD1 call by TCRdb cannot be tested. Germline CDR1 SGHRS, CDR2 YFSETQ. The length of the CDR3 is 15 residues. The CDR3 here is CASSAGQGLVYEQYF.

This chain joins TRBV20-1 and TRBJ2-1; as DNA is missing, the TRBD2 call by TCRdb cannot be tested. The CDR3 has 17 residues. Germline-derived CDR1 and CDR2 are DFQATT and SNEGSKA (reference sequence). The CDR3: CSAYSGLAVTSYNEQFF.

The chain uses TRBV28 and TRBJ2-2; no DNA is available, so the TRBD2 call from TCRdb remains unchecked. This CDR3 is 16 amino acids long. CDR1 is MDHEN and CDR2 is SYDVKM in the germline V gene. The chain's CDR3 is CASRPPGLRNTGELFF.

The chain is built from TRBV20-1 and TRBJ2-1; the TCRdb call, TRBD2, lacks DNA for checking. Germline CDR1 is DFQATT and CDR2 is SNEGSKA (reference sequence). The CDR3 spans 18 residues. The CDR3 sequence: CSAPGPFLAGGGNNEQFF.

The V gene is TRBV18, the J gene TRBJ2-1; TCRdb selects TRBD1, and the lack of DNA leaves this call unchecked. The germline V gene encodes CDR1 KGHSH and CDR2 LQKENI. This CDR3 spans 12 amino acids. CDR3 loop: CASSPDSNEQFF.

The V gene is TRBV30, the J gene TRBJ2-2. The CDR3 has 15 residues. CDR1 and CDR2 (germline): GTSNPN, SVGIG (reference sequence). CDR3 sequence: CAWSVLARSTGELFF.

The rearrangement joins TRBV28 to TRBJ2-3; the D gene TCRdb calls, TRBD1, cannot be checked with no DNA. Germline V gene data show CDR1 as MDHEN and CDR2 as SYDVKM. CDR3 length: 16 residues. The CDR3 spells CASSLIVGGAADTQYF. The whole variable domain, remainder taken from reference TRBV28 and TRBJ2-3, is DVKVTQSSRYLVKRTGEKVFLECVQDMDHENMFWYRQDPGLGLRLIYFSYDVKMKEKGDIPEGYSVSREKKERFSLILESASTNQTSMYLCASSLIVGGAADTQYFGPGTRLTVL.

The chain joins TRBV5-1 to TRBJ2-4; TCRdb calls TRBD2, which cannot be checked without DNA. Germline values: CDR1 SGHRS, CDR2 YFSETQ. The CDR3 sequence is 19 residues long. CDR3 region: CASSFRLVGTSGIKNIQYF. The full variable domain, in which reference TRBV5-1 and TRBJ2-4 provide the parts outside the CDR3, is KAGVTQTPRYLIKTRGQQVTLSCSPISGHRSVSWYQQTPGQGLQFLFEYFSETQRNKGNFPGRFSGRQFSNSRSEMNVSTLELGDSALYLCASSFRLVGTSGIKNIQYFGAGTRLSVL.

The chain is built from TRBV7-6 and TRBJ1-4; TCRdb picks TRBD1, but there is no DNA to check that call. The CDR3 is 13 amino acids. Germline-derived CDR1 and CDR2 are SGHVS and FNYEAQ. Here the CDR3 reads CASSSGTGEKLFF.

The chain carries TRBV7-2 and TRBJ2-3; TCRdb's D call, TRBD2, is unchecked because there is no DNA. Germline assignment: CDR1 SGHTA and CDR2 FQGNSA. The CDR3 is 13 amino acids. The CDR3 loop is CASSLEGGRKQYF.

V is TRBV7-9 and J is TRBJ2-1; TCRdb indicates TRBD2, and absent DNA this call remains unverified. CDR1 SEHNR and CDR2 FQNEAQ come from the germline V gene (reference sequence). The CDR3 runs to 17 residues. The CDR3 loop reads CASSYPTGTSSYNEQFF.

V gene TRBV5-8 combines with J gene TRBJ1-1. Per germline, CDR1 SGHTS and CDR2 YDEGEE. The CDR3 has 13 amino acids. The chain's CDR3 is CASTGGYDTEAFF.

The chain couples TRBV5-1 to TRBJ2-5; checking the TCRdb D call of TRBD2 is not possible without DNA. This CDR3 comprises 16 residues. Germline V gene sequence: CDR1 SGHRS, CDR2 YFSETQ. CDR3 in amino acids: CASSPGLAPPQETQYF.

The V call is TRBV4-1, the J call TRBJ2-7; TCRdb reports TRBD1, a call that lacks DNA to check it against. The CDR3 contains 15 residues. Germline-derived CDR1 and CDR2 are MGHRA and YSYEKL. CDR3 in amino acids: CASSQGRGQGYEQYF.

V usage is TRBV7-2 and J usage is TRBJ1-2; there is no DNA to check the TCRdb D call of TRBD1. Per the germline V gene, CDR1 is SGHTA and CDR2 is FQGNSA. This CDR3 spans 14 amino acids. Here the CDR3 reads CASSLVGGAHGYTF.

The chain combines TRBV12-3 or TRBV12-4 with TRBJ2-3; TCRdb proposes TRBD2, but this gene call is untestable without DNA. This CDR3 is 19 amino acids long. The CDR3 loop reads CASSLILSWDSRRGHTQYF.

The gene calls are TRBV20-1 and TRBJ2-2; TCRdb gives TRBD1 as the D gene, but with no DNA this cannot be confirmed. There are 15 residues in the CDR3. The germline V gene encodes CDR1 DFQATT and CDR2 SNEGSKA (reference sequence). This CDR3 reads CSAPLPGAGTGELFF.

This chain links TRBV20-1 with TRBJ1-5; no DNA is available, so the TRBD1 call from TCRdb remains unchecked. Looked up from germline, CDR1 is DFQATT and CDR2 is SNEGSKA (reference sequence). This CDR3 comprises 16 residues. CDR3 amino acids: CSAWPTATYSNQPQHF.

V and J are TRBV7-9 and TRBJ2-3. Germline-derived CDR1 and CDR2 are SEHNR and FQNEAQ (reference sequence). This CDR3 comprises 15 residues. The CDR3 sequence is CASSLVSGGADTQYF.

The rearrangement links TRBV5-5 to TRBJ1-2. The CDR3 contains 14 residues. CDR1 and CDR2 (germline): SGHKS, YYEKEE (reference sequence). The CDR3 region is CASSPYVESYGYTF.

The J gene is TRBJ2-1, the V gene TRBV9; TCRdb gives TRBD2 as the D gene, but with no DNA this cannot be confirmed. CDR3 size: 17 residues. Germline values: CDR1 SGDLS, CDR2 YYNGEE. CDR3 amino acids: CASSVGTGLVSFSEQFF.

The chain carries TRBV7-6 and TRBJ2-7; without DNA, the TCRdb call of TRBD1 cannot be checked. This CDR3 is 17 amino acids long. Germline assignment: CDR1 SGHVS and CDR2 FNYEAQ. CDR3 in amino acids: CASSLRMSGAGANEQYF.

The chain has TRBV12-3 or TRBV12-4 and TRBJ2-7; TCRdb indicates TRBD2, and absent DNA this call remains unverified. This CDR3 contains 15 residues. The CDR3 loop is CASSLGPLSSYEQYF.

The chain couples TRBV20-1 to TRBJ2-5; the TCRdb call, TRBD2, lacks DNA for checking. Per germline, CDR1 DFQATT and CDR2 SNEGSKA (reference sequence). The CDR3 sequence is 14 residues long. CDR3 protein: CSAGLTKILETQYF.